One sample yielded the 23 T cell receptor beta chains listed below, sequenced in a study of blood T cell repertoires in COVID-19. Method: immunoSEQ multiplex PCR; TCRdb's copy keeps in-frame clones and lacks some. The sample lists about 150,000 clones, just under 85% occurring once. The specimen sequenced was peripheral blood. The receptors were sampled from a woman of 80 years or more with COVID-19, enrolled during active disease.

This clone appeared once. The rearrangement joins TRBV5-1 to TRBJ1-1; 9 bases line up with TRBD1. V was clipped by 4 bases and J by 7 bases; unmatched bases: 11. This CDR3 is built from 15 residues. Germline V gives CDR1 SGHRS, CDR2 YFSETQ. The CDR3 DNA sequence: TGCGCCAGCAGCGTAAACGGACAGGGGTTAAATGAAGCTTTCTTT. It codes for CASSVNGQGLNEAFF.

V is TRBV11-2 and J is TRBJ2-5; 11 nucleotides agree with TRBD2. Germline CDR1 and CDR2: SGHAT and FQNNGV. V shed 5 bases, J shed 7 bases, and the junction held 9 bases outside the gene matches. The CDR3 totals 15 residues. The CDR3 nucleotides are TGTGCCAGCAGCCTCACTAGCGGGAGAGTGGGGACCCAGTACTTC. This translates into CASSLTSGRVGTQYF. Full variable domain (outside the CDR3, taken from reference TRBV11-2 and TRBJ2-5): EAGVAQSPRYKIIEKRQSVAFWCNPISGHATLYWYQQILGQGPKLLIQFQNNGVVDDSQLPKDRFSAERLKGVDSTLKIQPAKLEDSAVYLCASSLTSGRVGTQYFGPGTRLLVL.

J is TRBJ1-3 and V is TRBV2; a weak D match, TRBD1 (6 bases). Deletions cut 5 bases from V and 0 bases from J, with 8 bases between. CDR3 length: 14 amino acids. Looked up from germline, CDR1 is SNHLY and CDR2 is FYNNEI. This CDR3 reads CASSRRGSGNTIYF. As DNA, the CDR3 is TGTGCCAGCAGTCGCAGGGGCTCTGGAAACACCATATATTTT.

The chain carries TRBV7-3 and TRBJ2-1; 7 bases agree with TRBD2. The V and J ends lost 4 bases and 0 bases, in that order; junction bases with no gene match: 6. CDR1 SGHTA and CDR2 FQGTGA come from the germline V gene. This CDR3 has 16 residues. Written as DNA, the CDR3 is TGTGCCAGCAGCTCGGGGAGGGATAGCTCCTACAATGAGCAGTTCTTC. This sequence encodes CASSSGRDSSYNEQFF.

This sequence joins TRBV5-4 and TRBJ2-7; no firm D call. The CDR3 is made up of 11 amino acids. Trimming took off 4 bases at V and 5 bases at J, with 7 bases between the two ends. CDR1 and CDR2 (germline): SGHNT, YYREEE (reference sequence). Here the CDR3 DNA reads TGTGCCAGCAGCCCACCGGACGAGCAGTACTTC. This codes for CASSPPDEQYF.

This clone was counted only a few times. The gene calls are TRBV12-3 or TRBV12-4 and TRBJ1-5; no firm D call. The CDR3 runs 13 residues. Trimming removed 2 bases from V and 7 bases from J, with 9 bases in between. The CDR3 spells CASSLIPLQPQHF. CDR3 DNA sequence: TGTGCCAGCAGTTTAATACCTCTACAGCCCCAGCATTTT.

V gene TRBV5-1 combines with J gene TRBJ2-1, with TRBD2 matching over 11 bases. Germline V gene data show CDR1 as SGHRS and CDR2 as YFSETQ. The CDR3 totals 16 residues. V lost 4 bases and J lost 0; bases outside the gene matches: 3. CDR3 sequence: CASSRTSGFSYNEQFF. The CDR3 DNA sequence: TGCGCCAGCAGCCGGACTAGCGGGTTCTCCTACAATGAGCAGTTCTTC. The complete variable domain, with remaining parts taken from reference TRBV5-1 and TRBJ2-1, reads KAGVTQTPRYLIKTRGQQVTLSCSPISGHRSVSWYQQTPGQGLQFLFEYFSETQRNKGNFPGRFSGRQFSNSRSEMNVSTLELGDSALYLCASSRTSGFSYNEQFFGPGTRLTVL.

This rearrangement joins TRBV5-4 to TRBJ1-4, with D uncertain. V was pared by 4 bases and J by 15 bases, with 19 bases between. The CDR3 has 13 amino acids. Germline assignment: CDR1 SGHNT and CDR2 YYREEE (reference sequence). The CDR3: CASSDVGKRELFF. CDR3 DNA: TGTGCCAGCAGCGACGTCGGGAAAAGGGAATTGTTTTTT.

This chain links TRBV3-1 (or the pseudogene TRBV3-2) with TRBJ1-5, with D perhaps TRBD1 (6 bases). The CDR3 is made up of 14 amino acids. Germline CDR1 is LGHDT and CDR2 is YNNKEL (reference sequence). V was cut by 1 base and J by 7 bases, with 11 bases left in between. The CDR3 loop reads CASSQAGVGQPQHF. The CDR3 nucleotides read TGTGCCAGCAGCCAAGCAGGGGTTGGGCAGCCCCAGCATTTT.

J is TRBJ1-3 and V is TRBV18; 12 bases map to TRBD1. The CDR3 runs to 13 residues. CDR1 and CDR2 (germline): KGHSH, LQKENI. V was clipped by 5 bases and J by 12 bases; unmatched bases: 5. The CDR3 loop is CASSDRDRGHIYF. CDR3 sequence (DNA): TGTGCCAGCTCAGACCGGGACAGGGGGCACATATATTTT.

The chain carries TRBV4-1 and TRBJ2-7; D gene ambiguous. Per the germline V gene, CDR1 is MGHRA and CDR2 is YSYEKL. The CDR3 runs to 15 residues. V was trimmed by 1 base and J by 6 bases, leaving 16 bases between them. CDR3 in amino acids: CASSQAGSSAFEQYF. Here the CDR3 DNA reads TGCGCCAGCAGCCAAGCGGGTAGCTCTGCGTTCGAGCAGTACTTC.

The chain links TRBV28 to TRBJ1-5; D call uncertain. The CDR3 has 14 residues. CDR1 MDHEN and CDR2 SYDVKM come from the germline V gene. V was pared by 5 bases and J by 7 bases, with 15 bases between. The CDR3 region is CASSGGGPGQPQHF. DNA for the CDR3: TGTGCCAGCAGTGGCGGCGGACCGGGGCAGCCCCAGCATTTT.

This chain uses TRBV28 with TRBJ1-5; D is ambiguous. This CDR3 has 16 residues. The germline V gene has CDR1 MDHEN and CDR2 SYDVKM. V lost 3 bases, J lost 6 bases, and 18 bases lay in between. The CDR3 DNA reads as TGTGCCAGCAGTTTGAACCAGGCCTCGGTGGGTCAGCCCCAGCATTTT. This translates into CASSLNQASVGQPQHF.

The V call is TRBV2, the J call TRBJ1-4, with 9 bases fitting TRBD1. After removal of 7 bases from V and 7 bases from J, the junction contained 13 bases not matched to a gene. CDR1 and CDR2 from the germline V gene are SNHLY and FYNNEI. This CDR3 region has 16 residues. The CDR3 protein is CASTRDRVGMGEKLFF. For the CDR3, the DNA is TGTGCCAGCACCCGGGACAGGGTAGGGATGGGTGAAAAACTGTTTTTT.

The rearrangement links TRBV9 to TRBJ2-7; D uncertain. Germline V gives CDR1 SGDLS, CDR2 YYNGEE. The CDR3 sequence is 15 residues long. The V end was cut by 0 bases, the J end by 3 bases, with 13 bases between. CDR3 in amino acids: CASSVDGGAYYEQYF. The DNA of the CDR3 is TGTGCCAGCAGCGTAGACGGCGGCGCCTACTACGAGCAGTACTTC.

CDR3 nucleotide sequence: TGCGCCAGCAGCTTGGGGACAGGGTTAGATACGCAGTATTTT. The encoded protein is CASSLGTGLDTQYF. The gene calls are TRBV5-1 and TRBJ2-3; 8 bases align to TRBD1. From germline, CDR1 is SGHRS and CDR2 YFSETQ. The V and J ends lost 0 bases and 5 bases, in that order; junction bases with no gene match: 2. This CDR3 is 14 amino acids long.

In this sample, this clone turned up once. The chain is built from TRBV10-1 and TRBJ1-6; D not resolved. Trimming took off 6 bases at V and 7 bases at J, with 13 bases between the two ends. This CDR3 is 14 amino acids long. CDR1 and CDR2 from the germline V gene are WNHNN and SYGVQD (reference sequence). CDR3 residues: CASSAGSGNSPLHF. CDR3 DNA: TGCGCCAGCAGCGCGGGGAGTGGGAATTCACCCCTCCACTTT.

The CDR3 protein is CASRAPSNRQFGTQYF. The DNA for the CDR3 is TGTGCCAGCAGAGCCCCGTCCAACCGCCAATTTGGTACGCAGTATTTT. The rearrangement links TRBV2 to TRBJ2-3; D is ambiguous. CDR3 size: 16 residues. Germline V gene sequence: CDR1 SNHLY, CDR2 FYNNEI. Trimming removed 6 bases from V and 8 bases from J, with 24 bases in between.

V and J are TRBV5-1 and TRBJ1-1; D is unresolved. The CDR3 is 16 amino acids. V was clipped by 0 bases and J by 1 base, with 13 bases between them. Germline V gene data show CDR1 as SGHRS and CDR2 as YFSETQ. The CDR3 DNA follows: TGCGCCAGCAGCTTGGGAGTGAGTCGTCAGAACACTGAAGCTTTCTTT. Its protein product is CASSLGVSRQNTEAFF. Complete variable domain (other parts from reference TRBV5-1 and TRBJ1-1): KAGVTQTPRYLIKTRGQQVTLSCSPISGHRSVSWYQQTPGQGLQFLFEYFSETQRNKGNFPGRFSGRQFSNSRSEMNVSTLELGDSALYLCASSLGVSRQNTEAFFGQGTRLTVV.

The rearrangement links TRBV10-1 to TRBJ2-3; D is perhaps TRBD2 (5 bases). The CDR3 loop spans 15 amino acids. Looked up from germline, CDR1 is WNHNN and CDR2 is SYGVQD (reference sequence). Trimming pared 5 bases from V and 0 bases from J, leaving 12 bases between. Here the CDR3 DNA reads TGCGCCAGCAGTCCGAAAGCGGAGAGCACAGATACGCAGTATTTT. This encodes CASSPKAESTDTQYF.

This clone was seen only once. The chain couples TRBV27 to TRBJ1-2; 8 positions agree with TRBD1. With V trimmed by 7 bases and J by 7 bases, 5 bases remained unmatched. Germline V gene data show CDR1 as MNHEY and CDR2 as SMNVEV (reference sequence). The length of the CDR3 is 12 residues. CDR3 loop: CASKTGGSGYTF. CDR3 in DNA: TGTGCCAGCAAAACAGGGGGAAGTGGCTACACCTTC.

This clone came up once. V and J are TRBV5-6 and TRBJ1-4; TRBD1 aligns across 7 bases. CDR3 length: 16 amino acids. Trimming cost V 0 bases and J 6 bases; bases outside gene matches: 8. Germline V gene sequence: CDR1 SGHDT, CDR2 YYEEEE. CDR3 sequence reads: CASSLDYRGRDEKLFF. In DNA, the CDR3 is TGTGCCAGCAGCTTGGACTACAGGGGACGGGATGAAAAACTGTTTTTT. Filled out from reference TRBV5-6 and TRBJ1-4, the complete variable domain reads DAGVTQSPTHLIKTRGQQVTLRCSPKSGHDTVSWYQQALGQGPQFIFQYYEEEERQRGNFPDRFSGHQFPNYSSELNVNALLLGDSALYLCASSLDYRGRDEKLFFGSGTQLSVL.

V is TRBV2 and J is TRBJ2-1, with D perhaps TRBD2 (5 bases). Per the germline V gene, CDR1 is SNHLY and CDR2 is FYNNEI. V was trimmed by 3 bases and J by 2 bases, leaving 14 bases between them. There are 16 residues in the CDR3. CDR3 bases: TGTGCCAGCAGTGATCTAGCCGTGCGGCCCTACAATGAGCAGTTCTTC. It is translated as CASSDLAVRPYNEQFF.